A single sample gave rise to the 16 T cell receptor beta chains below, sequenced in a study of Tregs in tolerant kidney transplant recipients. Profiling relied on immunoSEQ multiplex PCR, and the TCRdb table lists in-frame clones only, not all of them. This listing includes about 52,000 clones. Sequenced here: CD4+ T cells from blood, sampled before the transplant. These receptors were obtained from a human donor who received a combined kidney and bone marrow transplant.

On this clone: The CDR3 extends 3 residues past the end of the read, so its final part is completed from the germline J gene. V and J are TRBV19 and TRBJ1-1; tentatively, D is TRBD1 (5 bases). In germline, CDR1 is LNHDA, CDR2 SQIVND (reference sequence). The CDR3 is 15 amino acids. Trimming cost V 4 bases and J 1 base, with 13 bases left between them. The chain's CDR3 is CASSTSETENTEAFF. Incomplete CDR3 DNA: TGTGCCAGTAGTACTTCAGAGACAGAGAACACTGAA.

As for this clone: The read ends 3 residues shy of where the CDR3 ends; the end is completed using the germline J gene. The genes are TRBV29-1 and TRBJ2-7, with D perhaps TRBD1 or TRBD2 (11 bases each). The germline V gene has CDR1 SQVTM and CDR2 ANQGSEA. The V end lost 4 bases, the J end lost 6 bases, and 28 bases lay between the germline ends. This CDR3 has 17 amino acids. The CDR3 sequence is CSVGGQGASGRSGEQYF. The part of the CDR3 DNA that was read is TGCAGCGTTGGAGGACAGGGGGCTAGCGGGAGGTCTGGCGAG.

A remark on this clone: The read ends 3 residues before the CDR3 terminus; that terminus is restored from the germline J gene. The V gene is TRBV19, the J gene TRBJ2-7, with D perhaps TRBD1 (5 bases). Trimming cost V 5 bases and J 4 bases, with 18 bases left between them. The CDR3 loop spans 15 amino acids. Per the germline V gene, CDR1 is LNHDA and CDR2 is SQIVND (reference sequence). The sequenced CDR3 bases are TGTGCCAGTAGTTCCGGAGCAGCTAAGGGGTACGAG. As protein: CASSSGAAKGYE. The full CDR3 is CASSSGAAKGYEQYF.

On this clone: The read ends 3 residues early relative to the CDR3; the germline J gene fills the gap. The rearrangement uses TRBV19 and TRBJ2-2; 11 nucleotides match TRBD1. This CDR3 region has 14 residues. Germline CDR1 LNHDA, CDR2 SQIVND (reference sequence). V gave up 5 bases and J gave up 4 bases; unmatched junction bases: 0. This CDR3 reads CASSGTGGTGELFF. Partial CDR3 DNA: TGTGCCAGTAGTGGGACAGGGGGCACCGGGGAG.

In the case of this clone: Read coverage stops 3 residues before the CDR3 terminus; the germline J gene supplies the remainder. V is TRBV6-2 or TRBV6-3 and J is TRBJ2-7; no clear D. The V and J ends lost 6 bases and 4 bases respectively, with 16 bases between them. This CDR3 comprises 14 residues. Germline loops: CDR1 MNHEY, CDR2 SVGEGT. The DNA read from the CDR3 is TGTGCCAGCAGAAATCCGGGTCGATCTTACGAG. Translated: CASRNPGRSYE. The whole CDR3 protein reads CASRNPGRSYEQYF.

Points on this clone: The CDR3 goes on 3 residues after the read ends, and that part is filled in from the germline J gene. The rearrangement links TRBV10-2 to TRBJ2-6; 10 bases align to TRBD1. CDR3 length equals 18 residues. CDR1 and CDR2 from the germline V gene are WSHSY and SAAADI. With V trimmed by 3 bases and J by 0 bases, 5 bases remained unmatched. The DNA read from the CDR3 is TGCGCCAGCAGTGAAAGTGGGACAGGGGTCTCTGGGGCCAACGTC. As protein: CASSESGTGVSGANV. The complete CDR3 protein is CASSESGTGVSGANVLTF.

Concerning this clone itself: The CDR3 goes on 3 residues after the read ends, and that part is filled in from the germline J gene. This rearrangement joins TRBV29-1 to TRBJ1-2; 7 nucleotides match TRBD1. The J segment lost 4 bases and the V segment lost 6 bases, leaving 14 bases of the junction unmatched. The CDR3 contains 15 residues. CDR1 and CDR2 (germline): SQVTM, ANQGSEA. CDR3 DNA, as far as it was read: TGCAGCGTGGGGAGAGGGGGCACCTCTAGCTATGGC. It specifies CSVGRGGTSSYG. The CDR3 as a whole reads CSVGRGGTSSYGYTF.

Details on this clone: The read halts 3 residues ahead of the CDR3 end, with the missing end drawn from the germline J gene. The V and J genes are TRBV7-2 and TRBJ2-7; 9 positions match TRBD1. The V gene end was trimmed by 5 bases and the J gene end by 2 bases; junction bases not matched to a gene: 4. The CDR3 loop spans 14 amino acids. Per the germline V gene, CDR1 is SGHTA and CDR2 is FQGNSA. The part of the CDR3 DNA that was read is TGTGCCAGCAGCCCCGGGACAGGGACCTACGAG. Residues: CASSPGTGTYE. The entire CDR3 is CASSPGTGTYEQYF. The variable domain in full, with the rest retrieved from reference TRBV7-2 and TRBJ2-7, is GAGVSQSPSNKVTEKGKDVELRCDPISGHTALYWYRQSLGQGLEFLIYFQGNSAPDKSGLPSDRFSAERTGGSVSTLTIQRTQQEDSAVYLCASSPGTGTYEQYFGPGTRLTVT.

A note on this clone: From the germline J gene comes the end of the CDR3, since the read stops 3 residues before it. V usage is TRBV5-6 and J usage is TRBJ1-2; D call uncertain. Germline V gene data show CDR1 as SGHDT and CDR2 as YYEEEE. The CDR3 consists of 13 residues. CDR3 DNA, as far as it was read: TGTGCCAGCAGCTTGCTGCTCGCAGGCGGC. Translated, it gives CASSLLLAGG. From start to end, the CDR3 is CASSLLLAGGYTF. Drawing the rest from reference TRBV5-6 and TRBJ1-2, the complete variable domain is DAGVTQSPTHLIKTRGQQVTLRCSPKSGHDTVSWYQQALGQGPQFIFQYYEEEERQRGNFPDRFSGHQFPNYSSELNVNALLLGDSALYLCASSLLLAGGYTFGSGTRLTVV.

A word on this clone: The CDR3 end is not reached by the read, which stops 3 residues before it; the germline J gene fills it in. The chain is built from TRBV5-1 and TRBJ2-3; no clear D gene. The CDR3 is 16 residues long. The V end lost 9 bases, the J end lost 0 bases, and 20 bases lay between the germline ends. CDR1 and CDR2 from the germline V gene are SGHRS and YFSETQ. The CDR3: CATAKGVSSSTDTQYF. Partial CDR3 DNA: TGCGCCACCGCGAAGGGTGTGAGCTCTAGCACAGATACG.

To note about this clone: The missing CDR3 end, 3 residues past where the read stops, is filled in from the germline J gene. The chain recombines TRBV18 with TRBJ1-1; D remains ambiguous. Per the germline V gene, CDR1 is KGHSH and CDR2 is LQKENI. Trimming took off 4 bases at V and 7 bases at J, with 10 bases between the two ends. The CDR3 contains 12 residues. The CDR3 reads CASSLTAGEAFF. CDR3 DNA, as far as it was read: TGTGCCAGCTCACTAACAGCAGGTGAA.

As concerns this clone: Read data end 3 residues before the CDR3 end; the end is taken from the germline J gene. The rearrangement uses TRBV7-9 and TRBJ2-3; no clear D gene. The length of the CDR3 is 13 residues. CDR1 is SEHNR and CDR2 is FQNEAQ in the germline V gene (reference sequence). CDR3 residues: CASSPPADMTQYF. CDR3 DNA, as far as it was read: TGTGCCAGCAGCCCTCCAGCAGACATGACG. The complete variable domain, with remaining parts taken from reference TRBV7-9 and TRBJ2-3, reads DTGVSQNPRHKITKRGQNVTFRCDPISEHNRLYWYRQTLGQGPEFLTYFQNEAQLEKSRLLSDRFSAERPKGSFSTLEIQRTEQGDSAMYLCASSPPADMTQYFGPGTRLTVL.

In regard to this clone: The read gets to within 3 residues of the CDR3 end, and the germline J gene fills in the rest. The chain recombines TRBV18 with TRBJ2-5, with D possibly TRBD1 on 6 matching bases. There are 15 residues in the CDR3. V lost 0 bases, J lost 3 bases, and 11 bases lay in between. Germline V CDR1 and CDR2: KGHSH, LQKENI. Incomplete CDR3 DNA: TGTGCCAGCTCACCACCGGGGGCAAGGGAAGAGACC. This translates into CASSPPGAREET. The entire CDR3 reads CASSPPGAREETQYF.

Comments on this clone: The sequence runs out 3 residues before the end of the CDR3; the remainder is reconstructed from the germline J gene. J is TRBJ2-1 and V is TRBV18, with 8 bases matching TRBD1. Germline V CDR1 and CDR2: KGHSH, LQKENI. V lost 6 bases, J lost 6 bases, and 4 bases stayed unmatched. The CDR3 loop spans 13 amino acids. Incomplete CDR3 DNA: TGTGCCAGCTCCCCCGACAGGGGCAATGAG. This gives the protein CASSPDRGNE. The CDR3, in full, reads CASSPDRGNEQFF.

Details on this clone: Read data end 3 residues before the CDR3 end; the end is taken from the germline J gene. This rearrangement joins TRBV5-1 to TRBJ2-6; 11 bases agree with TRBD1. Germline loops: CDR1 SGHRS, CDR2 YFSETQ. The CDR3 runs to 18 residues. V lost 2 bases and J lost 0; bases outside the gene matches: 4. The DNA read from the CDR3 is TGCGCCAGCAGCTTAAGGGACAGGGGGAGCTCTGGGGCCAACGTC. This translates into CASSLRDRGSSGANV. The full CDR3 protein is CASSLRDRGSSGANVLTF.

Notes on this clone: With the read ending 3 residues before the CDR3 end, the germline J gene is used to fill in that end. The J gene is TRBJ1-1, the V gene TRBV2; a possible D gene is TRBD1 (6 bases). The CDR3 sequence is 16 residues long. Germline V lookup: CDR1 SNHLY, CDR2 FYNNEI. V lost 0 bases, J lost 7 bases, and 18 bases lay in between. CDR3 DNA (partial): TGTGCCAGCAGTGAAGCCCGCTGGGGGGGCCCGAATGAA. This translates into CASSEARWGGPNE. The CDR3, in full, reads CASSEARWGGPNEAFF.